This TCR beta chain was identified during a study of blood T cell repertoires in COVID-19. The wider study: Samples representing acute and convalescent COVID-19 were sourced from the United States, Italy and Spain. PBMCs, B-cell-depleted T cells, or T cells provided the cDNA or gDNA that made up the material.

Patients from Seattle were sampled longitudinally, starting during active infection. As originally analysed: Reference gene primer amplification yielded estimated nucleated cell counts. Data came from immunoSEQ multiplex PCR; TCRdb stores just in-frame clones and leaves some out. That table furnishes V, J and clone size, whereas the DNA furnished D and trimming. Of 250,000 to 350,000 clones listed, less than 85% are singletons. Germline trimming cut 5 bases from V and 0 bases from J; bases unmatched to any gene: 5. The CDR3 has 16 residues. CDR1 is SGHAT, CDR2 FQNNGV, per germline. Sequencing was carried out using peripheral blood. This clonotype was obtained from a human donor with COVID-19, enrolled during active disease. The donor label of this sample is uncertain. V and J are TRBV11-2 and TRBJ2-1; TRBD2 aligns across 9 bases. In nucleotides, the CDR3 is TGTGCCAGCAGCCCCCCGGGACTAGCCTCCTACAATGAGCAGTTCTTC. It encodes CASSPPGLASYNEQFF.